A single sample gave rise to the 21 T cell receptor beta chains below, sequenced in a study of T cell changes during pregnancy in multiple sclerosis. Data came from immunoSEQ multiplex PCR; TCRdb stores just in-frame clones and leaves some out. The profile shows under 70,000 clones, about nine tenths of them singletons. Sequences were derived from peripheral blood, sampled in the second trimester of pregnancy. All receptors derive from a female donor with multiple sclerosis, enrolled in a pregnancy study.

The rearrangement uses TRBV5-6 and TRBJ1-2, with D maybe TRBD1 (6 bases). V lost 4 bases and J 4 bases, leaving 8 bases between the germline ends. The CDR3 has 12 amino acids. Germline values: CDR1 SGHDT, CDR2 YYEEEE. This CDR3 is CASSQQGYGYTF. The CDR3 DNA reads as TGTGCCAGCAGCCAACAGGGCTATGGCTACACCTTC.

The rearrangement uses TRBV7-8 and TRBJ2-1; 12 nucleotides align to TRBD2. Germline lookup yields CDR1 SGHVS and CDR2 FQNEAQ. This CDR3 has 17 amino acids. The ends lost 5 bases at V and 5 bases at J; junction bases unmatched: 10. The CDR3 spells CASSPILAGGSDNEQFF. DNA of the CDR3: TGTGCCAGCAGCCCCATTCTAGCGGGGGGGAGTGACAATGAGCAGTTCTTC.

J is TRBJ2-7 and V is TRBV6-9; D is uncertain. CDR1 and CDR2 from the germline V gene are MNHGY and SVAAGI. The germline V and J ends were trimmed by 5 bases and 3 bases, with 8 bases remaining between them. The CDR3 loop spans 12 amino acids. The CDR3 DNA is TGTGCCAGCAGTCAAACAGTCTACGAGCAGTACTTC. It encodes CASSQTVYEQYF.

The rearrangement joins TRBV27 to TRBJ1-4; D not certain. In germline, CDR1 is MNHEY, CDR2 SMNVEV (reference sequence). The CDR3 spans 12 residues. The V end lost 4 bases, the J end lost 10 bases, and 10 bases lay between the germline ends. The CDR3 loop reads CASSSLSGKLFF. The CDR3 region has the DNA TGTGCCAGCAGTTCCCTTTCAGGAAAACTGTTTTTT.

The CDR3 DNA reads TGTGCCAGCAGCTTATTTAGCGGGGGCACAGATACGCAGTATTTT. Its translation is CASSLFSGGTDTQYF. The J gene is TRBJ2-3, the V gene TRBV5-5, with TRBD2 identical over 8 bases. With 2 bases clipped from V and 1 base from J, the junction kept 3 bases outside the gene matches. The CDR3 has 15 residues. Germline CDR1 SGHKS, CDR2 YYEKEE (reference sequence). Full variable domain (missing parts from reference TRBV5-5 and TRBJ2-3): DAGVTQSPTHLIKTRGQQVTLRCSPISGHKSVSWYQQVLGQGPQFIFQYYEKEERGRGNFPDRFSARQFPNYSSELNVNALLLGDSALYLCASSLFSGGTDTQYFGPGTRLTVL.

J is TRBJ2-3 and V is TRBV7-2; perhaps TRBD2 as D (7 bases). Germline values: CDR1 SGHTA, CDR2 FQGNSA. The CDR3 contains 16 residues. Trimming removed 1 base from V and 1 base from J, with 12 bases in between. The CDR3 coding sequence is TGTGCCAGCAGCTTAGAGTGGGGGGGCGGCACAGATACGCAGTATTTT. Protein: CASSLEWGGGTDTQYF.

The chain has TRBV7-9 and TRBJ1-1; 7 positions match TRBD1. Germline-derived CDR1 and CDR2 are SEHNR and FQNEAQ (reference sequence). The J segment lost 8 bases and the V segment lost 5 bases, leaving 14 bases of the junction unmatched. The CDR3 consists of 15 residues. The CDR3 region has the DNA TGTGCCAGCAGCCTAAACCCAGGAGGGGGCGGGGAAGCTTTCTTT. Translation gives CASSLNPGGGGEAFF.

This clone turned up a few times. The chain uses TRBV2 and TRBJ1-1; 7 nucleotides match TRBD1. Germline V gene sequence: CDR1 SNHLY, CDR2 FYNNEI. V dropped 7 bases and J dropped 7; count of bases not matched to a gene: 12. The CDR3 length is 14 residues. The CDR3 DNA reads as TGTGCCAGCAAGGAGAGAGGGGGCGTCGGTGAAGCTTTCTTT. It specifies CASKERGGVGEAFF.

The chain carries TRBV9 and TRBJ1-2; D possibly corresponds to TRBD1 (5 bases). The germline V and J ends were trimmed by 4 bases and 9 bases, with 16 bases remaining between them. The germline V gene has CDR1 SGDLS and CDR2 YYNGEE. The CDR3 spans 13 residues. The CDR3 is CASSSNGGVRYTF. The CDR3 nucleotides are TGTGCCAGCAGCAGTAACGGGGGGGTGCGCTACACCTTC.

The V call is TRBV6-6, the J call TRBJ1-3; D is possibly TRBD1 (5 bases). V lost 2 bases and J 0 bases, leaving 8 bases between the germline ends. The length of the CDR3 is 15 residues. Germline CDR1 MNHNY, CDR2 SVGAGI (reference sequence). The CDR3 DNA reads TGTGCCAGCAGTTACGGGACTTTCTCTGGAAACACCATATATTTT. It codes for CASSYGTFSGNTIYF.

The CDR3 region is CASSLGSSDNSPLHF. The CDR3 DNA sequence: TGCGCCAGCAGCTTGGGATCGTCGGATAATTCACCCCTCCACTTT. The rearrangement uses TRBV5-1 and TRBJ1-6; D gene ambiguous. The CDR3 totals 15 residues. With 0 bases removed from V and 5 bases from J, the gap between germline ends came to 9 bases. Germline CDR1 is SGHRS and CDR2 is YFSETQ.

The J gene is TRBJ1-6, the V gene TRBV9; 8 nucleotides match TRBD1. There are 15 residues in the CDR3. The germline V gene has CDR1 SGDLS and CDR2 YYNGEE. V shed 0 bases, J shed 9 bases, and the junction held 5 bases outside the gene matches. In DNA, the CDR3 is TGTGCCAGCAGCGTAGGACAGGGGTTTGCTTCACCCCTCCACTTT. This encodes CASSVGQGFASPLHF. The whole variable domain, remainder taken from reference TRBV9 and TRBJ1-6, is DSGVTQTPKHLITATGQRVTLRCSPRSGDLSVYWYQQSLDQGLQFLIQYYNGEERAKGNILERFSAQQFPDLHSELNLSSLELGDSALYFCASSVGQGFASPLHFGNGTRLTVT.

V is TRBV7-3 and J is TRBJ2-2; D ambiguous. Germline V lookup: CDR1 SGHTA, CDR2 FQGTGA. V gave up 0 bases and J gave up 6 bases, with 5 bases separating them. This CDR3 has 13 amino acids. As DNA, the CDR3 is TGTGCCAGCAGCTTAACCGGGTCCGGGGAGCTGTTTTTT. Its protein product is CASSLTGSGELFF.

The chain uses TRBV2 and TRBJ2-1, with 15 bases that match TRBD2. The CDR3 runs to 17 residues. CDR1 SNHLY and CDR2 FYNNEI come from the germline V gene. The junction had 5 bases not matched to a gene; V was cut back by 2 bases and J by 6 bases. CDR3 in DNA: TGTGCCAGCAGTGAATGGACTAGCGGGGGGGGCCCCAATGAGCAGTTCTTC. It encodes CASSEWTSGGGPNEQFF.

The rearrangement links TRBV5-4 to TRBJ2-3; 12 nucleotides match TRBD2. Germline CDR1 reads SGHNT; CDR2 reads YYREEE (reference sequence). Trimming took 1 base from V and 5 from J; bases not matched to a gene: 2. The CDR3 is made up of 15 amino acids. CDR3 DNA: TGTGCCAGCAGCTTGCCTAGCGGGGGGGGAGATACGCAGTATTTT. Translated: CASSLPSGGGDTQYF.

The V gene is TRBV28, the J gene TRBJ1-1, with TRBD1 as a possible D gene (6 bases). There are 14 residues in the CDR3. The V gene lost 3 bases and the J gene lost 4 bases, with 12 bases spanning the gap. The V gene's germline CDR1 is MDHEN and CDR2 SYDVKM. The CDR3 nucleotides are TGTGCCAGCAGTTTTTTCAGGGGATTCACTGAAGCTTTCTTT. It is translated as CASSFFRGFTEAFF.

DNA of the CDR3: TGCGCCAGCAGCTTTCTAGCGGGGAGTCAAGAGACCCAGTACTTC. This sequence encodes CASSFLAGSQETQYF. V usage is TRBV5-1 and J usage is TRBJ2-5; 9 bases agree with TRBD2. Germline V CDR1 and CDR2: SGHRS, YFSETQ. After removal of 2 bases from V and 2 bases from J, the junction contained 4 bases not matched to a gene. The CDR3 contains 15 residues.

The CDR3 loop is CASSSILQGSTEAFF. As DNA, the CDR3 is TGTGCCAGCAGCTCTATTTTACAGGGTTCTACTGAAGCTTTCTTT. The V and J genes are TRBV9 and TRBJ1-1; D is perhaps TRBD1 (6 bases). Trimming stripped 4 bases from V and 5 bases from J, with 18 bases between. The V gene's germline CDR1 is SGDLS and CDR2 YYNGEE. This CDR3 is 15 amino acids long.

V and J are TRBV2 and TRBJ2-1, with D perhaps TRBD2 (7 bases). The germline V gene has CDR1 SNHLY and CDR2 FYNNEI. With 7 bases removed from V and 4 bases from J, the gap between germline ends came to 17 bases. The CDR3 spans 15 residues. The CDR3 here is CASTPVAGAYNEQFF. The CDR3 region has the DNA TGTGCCAGCACCCCTGTTGCGGGGGCGTACAATGAGCAGTTCTTC. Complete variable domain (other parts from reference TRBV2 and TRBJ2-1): EPEVTQTPSHQVTQMGQEVILRCVPISNHLYFYWYRQILGQKVEFLVSFYNNEISEKSEIFDDQFSVERPDGSNFTLKIRSTKLEDSAMYFCASTPVAGAYNEQFFGPGTRLTVL.

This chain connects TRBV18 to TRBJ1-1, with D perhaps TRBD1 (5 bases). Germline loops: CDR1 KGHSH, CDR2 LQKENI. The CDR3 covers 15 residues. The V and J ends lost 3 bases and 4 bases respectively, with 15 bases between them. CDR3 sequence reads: CASSPGGAWSTEAFF. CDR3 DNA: TGTGCCAGCTCACCGGGAGGGGCGTGGAGCACTGAAGCTTTCTTT.

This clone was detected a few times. For the CDR3, the DNA is TGTGCCTGGAGTGTGATCGCGGAAAGTGGCTACACCTTC. Translation: CAWSVIAESGYTF. The chain carries TRBV30 and TRBJ1-2; no clear D. Trimming cost V 0 bases and J 7 bases, with 12 bases left between them. The CDR3 runs 13 residues. The germline V gene has CDR1 GTSNPN and CDR2 SVGIG (reference sequence).